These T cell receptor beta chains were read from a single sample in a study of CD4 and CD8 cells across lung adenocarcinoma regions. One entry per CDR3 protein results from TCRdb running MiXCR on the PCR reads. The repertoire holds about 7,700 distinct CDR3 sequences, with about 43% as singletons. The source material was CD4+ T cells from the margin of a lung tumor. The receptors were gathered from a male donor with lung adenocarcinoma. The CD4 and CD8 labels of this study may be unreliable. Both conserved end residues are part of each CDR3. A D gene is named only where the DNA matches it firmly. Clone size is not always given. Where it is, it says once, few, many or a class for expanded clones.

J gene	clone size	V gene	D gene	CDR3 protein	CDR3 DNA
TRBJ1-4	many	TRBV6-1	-	CASSDSTNEKLFF	TGTGCCAGCAGTGACAGTACTAATGAAAAACTGTTTTTT
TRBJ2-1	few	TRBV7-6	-	CASSFGMVRGEQFF	TGTGCCAGCAGCTTCGGCATGGTACGGGGTGAGCAGTTCTTC
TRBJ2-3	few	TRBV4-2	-	CASSPGGTQYF	TGTGCCAGCAGCCCTGGGGGGACGCAGTATTTT
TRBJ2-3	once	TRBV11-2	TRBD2	CASSPGTSSGDTQYF	TGTGCCAGCAGCCCCGGGACTAGTTCCGGAGATACCCAGTATTTT
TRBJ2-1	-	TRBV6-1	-	CASSERVLGEQFF	TGTGCCAGCAGTGAACGGGTGTTGGGCGAGCAGTTCTTC
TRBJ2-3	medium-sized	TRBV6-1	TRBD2	CASSESGSHADTQYF	TGTGCCAGCAGTGAGAGCGGGAGTCACGCAGATACGCAGTATTTT
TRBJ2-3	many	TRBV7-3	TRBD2	CASSSQPGLATDTQYF	TGTGCCAGCAGCTCACAACCGGGACTAGCAACGGATACGCAGTATTTT
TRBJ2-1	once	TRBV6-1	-	CASSAPGPSYNEQFF	TGTGCCAGCAGTGCGCCGGGGCCCTCCTACAATGAGCAGTTCTTC
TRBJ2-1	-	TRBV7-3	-	CASSLRASSLNSYNEQFF	TGTGCCAGCAGCTTACGGGCTTCCAGCCTAAACTCCTACAATGAGCAGTTCTTC
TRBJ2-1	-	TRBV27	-	CASRTVSSTNAQFF	TGTGCCAGCAGAACCGTGAGCTCCACCAATGCGCAGTTCTTC
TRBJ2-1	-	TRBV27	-	CASSLLGRPQVEPQYF	TGTGCCAGCAGTTTGTTAGGGCGGCCTCAGGTAGAGCCGCAGTATTTC
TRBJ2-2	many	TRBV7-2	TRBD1	CASSLQAGGFTGELFF	TGTGCCAGCAGCTTACAGGCAGGGGGCTTCACCGGGGAGCTGTTTTTT
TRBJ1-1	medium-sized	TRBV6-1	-	CASSVGRANTEAFF	TGTGCCAGCAGTGTTGGCAGAGCGAACACTGAAGCTTTCTTT
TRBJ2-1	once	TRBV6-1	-	CASSEFSSYNEQFF	TGTGCCAGCAGTGAGTTCAGCTCCTACAATGAGCAGTTCTTC
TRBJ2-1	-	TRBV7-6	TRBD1	CASSSTGGGHNEQFF	TGTGCCAGCAGCTCCACAGGGGGAGGTCACAATGAGCAGTTCTTC
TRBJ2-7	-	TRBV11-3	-	CASSFRHGHTETQYF	TGTGCCAGCAGCTTTCGGCACGGGCACACAGAGACGCAGTACTTC
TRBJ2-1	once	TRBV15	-	CATSIETGLFYNEQFF	TGTGCCACCAGCATCGAAACGGGACTTTTCTACAATGAGCAGTTCTTC
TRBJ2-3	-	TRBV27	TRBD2	CASRSVGLARGTDAQYF	TGTGCCAGCAGATCCGTAGGACTAGCGCGGGGCACAGATGCGCAGTATTTT
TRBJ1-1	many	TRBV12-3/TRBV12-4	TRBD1	CASSRPGQGNTEAFF	TGTGCCAGCAGTCGTCCGGGACAGGGTAACACTGAAGCTTTCTTT
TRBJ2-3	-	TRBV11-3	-	CAGGSGGNGQETQYF	TGTGCCGGGGGCTCCGGGGGCAACGGCCAAGAGACGCAGTATTTT
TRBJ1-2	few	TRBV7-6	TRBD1	CASSPRKAGTGLGVGYGYTF	TGTGCCAGCAGCCCACGGAAAGCCGGGACAGGGTTAGGAGTTGGCTATGGCTACACCTTC
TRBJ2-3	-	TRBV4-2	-	CAGSSRTDTQYF	TGTGCCGGCAGCTCCCGCACAGATACGCAGTATTTT
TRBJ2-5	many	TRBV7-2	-	CASSPSTTRQETQYF	TGTGCCAGCAGCCCGAGCACGACGCGGCAAGAGACCCAGTACTTC
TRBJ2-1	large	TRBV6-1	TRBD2	CASRQAGVGKRNEQFF	TGTGCCAGCAGACAAGCGGGAGTCGGTAAACGCAATGAGCAGTTCTTC
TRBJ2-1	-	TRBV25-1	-	CASRSSSNAQFF	TGTGCCTCTAGGAGCTCCTCCAATGCGCAGTTCTTT
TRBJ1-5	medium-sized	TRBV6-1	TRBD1	CASRKVGTGGSLSNQPQHF	TGTGCCAGCAGGAAGGTTGGCACAGGGGGTTCCCTTAGCAATCAGCCCCAGCATTTT
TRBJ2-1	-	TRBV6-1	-	CASTPVRGDSGELFF	TGTGCCAGCACCCCGGTCAGGGGCGACTCCGGGGAGCTGTTTTTC